This T cell receptor beta chain appears in the sequencing data of a study of blood T cell repertoires in COVID-19. Whole-study context: Both acute and convalescent COVID-19 samples were obtained from the United States, Italy and Spain. The analysed material was cDNA or gDNA that came from T cells, B-cell-depleted T cells, or PBMCs.

Original handling: It was from reference gene primer amplification that nucleated cell counts were estimated. Assay used: immunoSEQ multiplex PCR; TCRdb lists only in-frame clones, some missing. That table gives V, J and clone size, and the DNA gave D and trimming. This sample has hundreds of thousands of clones, with roughly 85% found just once. Enrollment of patients from Seattle took place during active infection, with longitudinal follow-up. Sequencing input: peripheral blood. The TCR originated in a man in his forties or fifties with COVID-19, enrolled during active disease.

The CDR3 region is CASSRDNSYEQYF. In nucleotides, the CDR3 is TGTGCCAGCAGCCGGGACAACTCCTACGAGCAGTACTTC. The chain has TRBV11-3 and TRBJ2-7; D possibly corresponds to TRBD1 (6 bases). V gave up 5 bases and J gave up 0 bases, with 8 bases separating them. Germline V gives CDR1 SGHNT, CDR2 YENEEA. The CDR3 consists of 13 residues.